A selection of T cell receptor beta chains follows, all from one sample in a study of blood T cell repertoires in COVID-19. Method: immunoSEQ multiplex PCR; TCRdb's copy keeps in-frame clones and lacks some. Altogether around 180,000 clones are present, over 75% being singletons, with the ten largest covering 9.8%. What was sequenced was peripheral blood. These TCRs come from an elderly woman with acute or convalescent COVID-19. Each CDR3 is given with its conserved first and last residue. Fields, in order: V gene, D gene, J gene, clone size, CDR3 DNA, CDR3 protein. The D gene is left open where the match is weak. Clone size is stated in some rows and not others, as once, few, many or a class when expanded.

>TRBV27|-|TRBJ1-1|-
TGTGCCAGCAGTTTCTCCAGGGGGAACACTGAAGCTTTCTTT
CASSFSRGNTEAFF
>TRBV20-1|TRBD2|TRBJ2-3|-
TGCAGTGCTAGTAAGCCGAGCGGGGCCACAGATACGCAGTATTTT
CSASKPSGATDTQYF
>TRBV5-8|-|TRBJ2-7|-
TGTGCCAGCAGCGCGTTCGGGGAGCAGTACTTC
CASSAFGEQYF
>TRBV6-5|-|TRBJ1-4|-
TGTGCCAGCCGCCGAAATAACCGGGACATTCGGTTTTTTTTT
CASRRNNRDIRFFF
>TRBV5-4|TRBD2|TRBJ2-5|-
TGTGCCAGCAGCTTTGGTAGCGGGAGCTCGGAGACCCAGTACTTC
CASSFGSGSSETQYF
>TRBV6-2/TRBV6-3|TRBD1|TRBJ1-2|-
TGTGCCAGCAGTCGCCGCGCAGGGGGCGATGGCTACACCTTC
CASSRRAGGDGYTF
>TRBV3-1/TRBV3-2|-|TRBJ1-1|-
TGTGCCAGCAGCCACGAGCGCCGGACTGAAGCTTTCTTT
CASSHERRTEAFF
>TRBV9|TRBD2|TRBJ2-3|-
TGTGCCAGCAGCGTAGGTCATAGCGGGAGTGCAGATACGCAGTATTTT
CASSVGHSGSADTQYF
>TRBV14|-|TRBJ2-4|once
TGTGCCAGCAGCCAAGCCGAGGGCGGGGGCCCTCTAGCCAAAAACATTCAGTACTTC
CASSQAEGGGPLAKNIQYF
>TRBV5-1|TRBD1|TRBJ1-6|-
TGCGCCAGCAGCTTGCTCAGGACAGGGGAATCACCCCTCCACTTT
CASSLLRTGESPLHF
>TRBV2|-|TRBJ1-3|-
TGTGCCAGCAGTGAATTGGGCACTCGCTCTGGAAACACCATATATTTT
CASSELGTRSGNTIYF
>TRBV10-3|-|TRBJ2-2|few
TGTGCCATCAGTGAGGACTACATCGGGGAGCTGTTTTTT
CAISEDYIGELFF
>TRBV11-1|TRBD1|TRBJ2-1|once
TGTGCCAGCAGCGCCAGGGGGCCGAGGGGCAATGAGCAGTTCTTC
CASSARGPRGNEQFF
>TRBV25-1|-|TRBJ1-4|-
TGTGCCAGCAGTGAATCGGGGTCGGCAGCTGGTGAAAAACTGTTTTTT
CASSESGSAAGEKLFF
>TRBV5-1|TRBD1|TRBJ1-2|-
TGCGCCAGCAGCCAGGACAGGGCGGCCCCGGATGGCTACACCTTC
CASSQDRAAPDGYTF
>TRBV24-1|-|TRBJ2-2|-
TGTGCCACCTCGGCGGCAGGGGAGACCGGGGAGCTGTTTTTT
CATSAAGETGELFF
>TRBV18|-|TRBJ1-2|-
TGTGCCAGCTCACCACCCGGGGGCTATGGCTACACCTTC
CASSPPGGYGYTF
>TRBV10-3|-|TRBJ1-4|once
TGTGCCATCAGTGATTATAGGGGGACGGAGAATGAAAAACTGTTTTTT
CAISDYRGTENEKLFF
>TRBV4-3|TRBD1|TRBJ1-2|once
TGCGCCAGCAGCCAATACAGGGGCCAGAACTATGGCTACACCTTC
CASSQYRGQNYGYTF
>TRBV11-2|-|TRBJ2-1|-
TGTGCCAGCAGCTTGGAAGGGGGATCCTACAATGAGCAGTTCTTC
CASSLEGGSYNEQFF
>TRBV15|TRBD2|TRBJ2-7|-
TGTGCCACCAGCAGAGATCTACTAGCGGGAGTCGAGCAGTACTTC
CATSRDLLAGVEQYF
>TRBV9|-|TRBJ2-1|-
TGTGCCAGCAGCGTAGATGCTAGCGTCCCCAATGAGCAGTTCTTC
CASSVDASVPNEQFF
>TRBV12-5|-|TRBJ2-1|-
TGTGCTAGTGGTTTGCCCCAGCGGAATGAGCAGTTCTTC
CASGLPQRNEQFF
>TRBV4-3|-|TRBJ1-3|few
TGCGCCAGCAGCCAAGGGACCGCTGGACAGACTGGAAACACCATATATTTT
CASSQGTAGQTGNTIYF
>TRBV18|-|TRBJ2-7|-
TGTGCCAGCTCACCACTGGGGAGGTCCTACGAGCAGTACTTC
CASSPLGRSYEQYF
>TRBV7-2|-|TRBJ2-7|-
TGTGCCAGCAGCCCCTTGGTACCGGGGGACGAGCAGTACTTC
CASSPLVPGDEQYF
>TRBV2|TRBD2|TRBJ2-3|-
TGTGCCAGCAGCGAAGCGGGAGGGAGCACAGATACGCAGTATTTT
CASSEAGGSTDTQYF
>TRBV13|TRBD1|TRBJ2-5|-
TGTGCCAGCAGCGTCGGACAGGGACAGTACTTC
CASSVGQGQYF
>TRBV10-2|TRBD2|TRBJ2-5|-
TGCGCCAGCAGTGACCCACTAGCGGGAGGGCTCGAGACCCAGTACTTC
CASSDPLAGGLETQYF
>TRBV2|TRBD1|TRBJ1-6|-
TGTGCCAGCAGTGTCCAGGGACAGGGGGTACCGAATTCACCCCTCCACTTT
CASSVQGQGVPNSPLHF
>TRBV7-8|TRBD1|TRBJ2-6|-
TGTGCCAGCAGCAGCCGGGACAGGGCCTATGGGGCCAACGTCCTGACTTTC
CASSSRDRAYGANVLTF
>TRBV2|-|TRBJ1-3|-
TGTGCCAGCAGTGTACGAGACTCTGGAAATACCATATATTTT
CASSVRDSGNTIYF
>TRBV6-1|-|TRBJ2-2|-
TGTGCCAGCAGTGAGTTAAGACTAACTACGAACACCGGGGAGCTGTTTTTT
CASSELRLTTNTGELFF
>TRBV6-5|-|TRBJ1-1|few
TGTGCCAGCATACGGGGTTACATGAACACTGAAGCTTTCTTT
CASIRGYMNTEAFF
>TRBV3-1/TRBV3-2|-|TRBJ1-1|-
TGTGCCAGCAGCCAAACAGTGAACACTGAAGCTTTCTTT
CASSQTVNTEAFF
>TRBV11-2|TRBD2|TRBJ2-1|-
TGTGCCAGCAGCTTAGATGGGGGGGGAGCCAATGAGCAGTTCTTC
CASSLDGGGANEQFF
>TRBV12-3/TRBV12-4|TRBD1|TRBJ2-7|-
TGTGCCAGCAGTTCTACAGGGGTAGGGGAGCAGTACTTC
CASSSTGVGEQYF